What follows are 19 T cell receptor beta chains derived from one specimen sequenced in a study of blood T cell repertoires in COVID-19. This table comes from immunoSEQ multiplex PCR, and its TCRdb copy is limited to in-frame clones, with some not included. The sample includes just under 150,000 clones, about four fifths of them seen just once. Sequencing was carried out using peripheral blood. These receptors were taken from a human donor in a cohort sampled during active COVID-19.

The chain carries TRBV7-2 and TRBJ2-7, with D uncertain. The CDR3 is 15 amino acids. Germline-derived CDR1 and CDR2 are SGHTA and FQGNSA. V lost 4 bases and J lost 1, with 14 bases in between. The CDR3 DNA follows: TGTGCCAGCAGCTCCCTCCGCGAGTCTTCCTACGAGCAGTACGTC. Amino acids: CASSSLRESSYEQYV.

This clone showed up just once. The same CDR3 arises from other DNA sequences in this sample as well. The chain has TRBV28 and TRBJ1-5; no clear D. The germline gives CDR1 MDHEN, CDR2 SYDVKM. V was clipped by 6 bases and J by 0 bases, with 6 bases between them. The CDR3 is made up of 13 amino acids. The CDR3 DNA follows: TGTGCCAGCAGCCGGGATAGCAATCAGCCCCAGCATTTT. As protein: CASSRDSNQPQHF.

The gene calls are TRBV5-1 and TRBJ2-1, with 10 bases aligning to TRBD2. Unmatched junction bases numbered 7, after V lost 3 bases and J lost 4 bases. The CDR3 spans 16 residues. Germline V gene data show CDR1 as SGHRS and CDR2 as YFSETQ. The CDR3 loop is CASSSSSGSHYNEQFF. In DNA, the CDR3 is TGCGCCAGCAGCTCTTCTAGCGGGAGTCATTACAATGAGCAGTTCTTC.

The chain uses TRBV5-1 and TRBJ2-6; D perhaps matches TRBD1 (5 bases). Trimming removed 4 bases at V and 2 bases at J, with 13 bases between. The length of the CDR3 is 16 residues. CDR1 SGHRS and CDR2 YFSETQ come from the germline V gene. DNA for the CDR3: TGCGCCAGCAGCACAGGACGCGCTCCTGGGGCCAACGTCCTGACTTTC. Protein sequence: CASSTGRAPGANVLTF.

The chain couples TRBV18 to TRBJ1-3; D uncertain. CDR1 and CDR2 (germline): KGHSH, LQKENI. V was pared by 4 bases and J by 2 bases, with 9 bases between. CDR3 length: 14 amino acids. The CDR3 here is CASSQFETGNTIYF. The CDR3 DNA sequence: TGTGCCAGCTCACAGTTTGAGACTGGAAACACCATATATTTT.

The V gene is TRBV21-1, the J gene TRBJ2-1; TRBD1, the D gene given by the table, was not confirmed from the DNA. TRBV21-1 is given as a pseudogene. This CDR3 spans 16 amino acids. The CDR3 nucleotides read TGTGCCAGCAGCCGACCGGGACAGGGGGCCTCCAATGAGCAGTTCTTC. Its protein product is CASSRPGQGASNEQFF.

This clone has just a few counts. V is TRBV21-1 and J is TRBJ2-2; the D call in the table, TRBD2, was not verified against the DNA. TRBV21-1 is annotated as a pseudogene. This CDR3 is built from 14 residues. The CDR3 sequence is CASTSGRAAGELFF. CDR3 sequence (DNA): TGTGCCAGCACTAGCGGGAGGGCCGCCGGGGAGCTGTTTTTT.

The J gene is TRBJ2-7, the V gene TRBV20-1, with D maybe TRBD2 (6 bases). The V gene's germline CDR1 is DFQATT and CDR2 SNEGSKA (reference sequence). CDR3 length equals 13 residues. The V end was cut by 3 bases, the J end by 6 bases, with 15 bases between. CDR3 DNA: TGCAGTGCTAGTTACGGAGCGGGTGGCGAGCAGTACTTC. Its protein is CSASYGAGGEQYF.

The V call is TRBV9, the J call TRBJ2-1, with TRBD2 matching over 14 bases. Germline lookup yields CDR1 SGDLS and CDR2 YYNGEE. With 3 bases clipped from V and 0 bases from J, the junction kept 8 bases outside the gene matches. The CDR3 runs to 19 residues. Here the CDR3 reads CASSARLAGGPVSYNEQFF. CDR3 nucleotide sequence: TGTGCCAGCAGCGCCCGACTAGCGGGAGGGCCTGTCTCCTACAATGAGCAGTTCTTC.

Remarks on this clone: Other DNA sequences in the same sample also yield this CDR3. The rearrangement uses TRBV5-1 and TRBJ1-1; D is perhaps TRBD1 (5 bases). The CDR3 extends over 13 amino acids. Trimming shortened V by 1 base and J by 3 bases, and 7 bases separated the two germline ends. Germline V gene data show CDR1 as SGHRS and CDR2 as YFSETQ. The chain's CDR3 is CASSLTGDTEAFF. CDR3 DNA sequence: TGCGCCAGCAGCTTGACAGGAGACACTGAAGCTTTCTTT.

The rearrangement uses TRBV14 and TRBJ1-4, with D perhaps TRBD1 (6 bases). This CDR3 spans 16 amino acids. CDR1 is SGHDN, CDR2 FVKESK, per germline. Deletions cut 4 bases from V and 5 bases from J, with 17 bases between. CDR3 coding DNA: TGTGCCAGCAGCCCAACCCTCGACAGGAACAATGAAAAACTGTTTTTT. Translating gives CASSPTLDRNNEKLFF.

The rearrangement uses TRBV4-1 and TRBJ1-3; D gene uncertain. Trimming took off 1 base at V and 0 bases at J, with 7 bases between the two ends. Germline CDR1 and CDR2: MGHRA and YSYEKL. The CDR3 is made up of 15 amino acids. The CDR3 protein is CASSQVGSSGNTIYF. The CDR3, as DNA: TGCGCCAGCAGCCAAGTAGGGAGCTCTGGAAACACCATATATTTT.

The chain recombines TRBV2 with TRBJ1-6, with 7 bases lining up with TRBD1. The CDR3 covers 15 residues. The germline V gene encodes CDR1 SNHLY and CDR2 FYNNEI. The CDR3 sequence is CAFRTGSSYNSPLHF. As DNA, the CDR3 is TGTGCTTTTCGGACAGGCAGCTCCTATAATTCACCCCTCCACTTT.

This chain joins TRBV5-8 and TRBJ2-7; D might be TRBD2 (6 bases). CDR1 is SGHTS, CDR2 YDEGEE, per germline. CDR3 length: 13 residues. Trimming shortened V by 5 bases and J by 3 bases, and 12 bases separated the two germline ends. The CDR3: CASRDYPDYEQYV. The DNA of the CDR3 is TGTGCCAGCAGGGACTATCCAGACTACGAGCAGTACGTC.

This chain links TRBV11-3 with TRBJ2-3; 8 bases are a match to TRBD2. The germline V gene has CDR1 SGHNT and CDR2 YENEEA. The CDR3 sequence is 14 residues long. The ends lost 8 bases at V and 1 base at J; junction bases unmatched: 5. The CDR3 here is CASALRGGTDTQYF. CDR3 sequence (DNA): TGTGCCAGCGCGTTGCGGGGGGGCACAGATACGCAGTATTTT.

The gene calls are TRBV9 and TRBJ2-3; 8 bases fit TRBD2. The CDR3 contains 15 residues. Trimming removed 4 bases from V and 5 bases from J; junction bases left unmatched: 9. Looked up from germline, CDR1 is SGDLS and CDR2 is YYNGEE. The CDR3 sequence is CASSSSGVRGDTQYF. In nucleotides, the CDR3 is TGTGCCAGCAGCAGTAGCGGGGTAAGGGGAGATACGCAGTATTTT.

This rearrangement joins TRBV28 to TRBJ2-1; 12 nucleotides align to TRBD2. The J segment lost 5 bases and the V segment lost 6 bases, leaving 5 bases of the junction unmatched. The CDR3 loop spans 15 amino acids. Germline V gives CDR1 MDHEN, CDR2 SYDVKM. The CDR3 coding sequence is TGTGCCAGCAGACCGACTAGCGGGGGTCACAATGAGCAGTTCTTC. The encoded protein is CASRPTSGGHNEQFF. The full variable domain, completed using reference TRBV28 and TRBJ2-1, is DVKVTQSSRYLVKRTGEKVFLECVQDMDHENMFWYRQDPGLGLRLIYFSYDVKMKEKGDIPEGYSVSREKKERFSLILESASTNQTSMYLCASRPTSGGHNEQFFGPGTRLTVL.

The rearrangement links TRBV15 to TRBJ2-5; 7 nucleotides align to TRBD1. CDR3 length: 15 residues. V trimming: 3 bases; J trimming: 3 bases; junction bases outside the gene matches: 7. In germline, CDR1 is LNHNV, CDR2 YYDKDF (reference sequence). CDR3: CATSSRGRREETQYF. The CDR3 nucleotides read TGTGCCACCAGCAGTAGGGGGCGCAGAGAAGAGACCCAGTACTTC.

The chain combines TRBV7-2 with TRBJ1-5; a weak D match, TRBD1 (5 bases). V was pared by 1 base and J by 0 bases, with 13 bases between. This CDR3 has 17 residues. Germline assignment: CDR1 SGHTA and CDR2 FQGNSA. The DNA for the CDR3 is TGTGCCAGCAGCTTAGAACCGACAGCCTATAGCAATCAGCCCCAGCATTTT. It specifies CASSLEPTAYSNQPQHF.